The T cell receptor (beta chain) described here comes from a study of blood T cell repertoires in COVID-19. About the research overall: COVID-19 samples collected from the United States, Italy and Spain covered acute and convalescent phases. The analysed material was cDNA or gDNA that came from T cells, B-cell-depleted T cells, or PBMCs.

Patients of the Seattle cohort, enrolled during active infection, were followed longitudinally. Germline values: CDR1 SGHTA, CDR2 FQGNSA. Trimming left V 0 bases short and J 3 bases short, with 14 bases between. There are 17 residues in the CDR3. Original data processing: Reference gene primer amplification yielded estimated nucleated cell counts. TCRdb keeps only in-frame clones here, not all; method: immunoSEQ multiplex PCR. V, J and clone size reflect that table, while D and trimming were determined from the DNA. The repertoire holds around 180,000 clones, about 81% seen once, with approximately 12% in the top ten.

The sequenced sample consisted of peripheral blood. The V call is TRBV7-2, the J call TRBJ2-2; possibly TRBD1 for D (6 bases). This clonotype originated in an elderly woman with COVID-19, enrolled during active disease. This CDR3 reads CASSLARTVMYTGELFF. CDR3 nucleotides: TGTGCCAGCAGCTTAGCGCGGACAGTAATGTACACCGGGGAGCTGTTTTTT.